Listed below are T cell receptor beta chains from one sample, sequenced in a study of cytomegalovirus exposure and HLA in healthy donors. Clones were sequenced by immunoSEQ multiplex PCR, and TCRdb holds only the in-frame ones, with some missing. The sample has approximately 100,000 clones, about three quarters seen once. Sequenced material: PBMCs. The receptors shown here come from a woman between 18 and 29 years old in good health and CMV-seropositive. The CDR3 runs from the conserved cysteine through the conserved F or W. A D gene is named only where the DNA matches it firmly. Size tells how often a clone was seen (once, few, many) or the class of an expanded clone, and some rows leave it out.

size	D	V	J	DNA	CDR3
.	TRBD2	TRBV7-3	TRBJ2-5	TGTGCCAGCAGCTTCGGGACTAGTCAGACCCAGTACTTC	CASSFGTSQTQYF
.	TRBD2	TRBV28	TRBJ2-3	TGTGCCAGCAGTGGACAGTTTAGCGGGAGGACTAGCACAGATACGCAGTATTTT	CASSGQFSGRTSTDTQYF
.	.	TRBV19	TRBJ1-2	TGTGCCAGTAGTATAATCGGCAGGGAGGCCTATGGCTACACCTTC	CASSIIGREAYGYTF
.	.	TRBV9	TRBJ1-1	TGTGCCAGCAGCCCCTCGGGCACTGAAGCTTTCTTT	CASSPSGTEAFF
.	.	TRBV28	TRBJ2-1	TGTGCCAGCCAACCTAGGCCCGATGAGCAGTTCTTC	CASQPRPDEQFF
few	TRBD2	TRBV5-1	TRBJ2-5	TGCGCCAGCAGGACTACTAGCGGGACGGTCCAAGAGACCCAGTACTTC	CASRTTSGTVQETQYF
once	TRBD1	TRBV5-1	TRBJ2-1	TGCGCCAGCAGCTTGGAGGTCGGAGGACAGGGGTCCAATGAGCAGTTCTTC	CASSLEVGGQGSNEQFF
once	.	TRBV10-3	TRBJ1-3	TGTGCCACCTCCGGTCATAGCAGTAACCATCATCGCTCTGGAAACACCATATATTTT	CATSGHSSNHHRSGNTIYF
.	TRBD2	TRBV9	TRBJ2-7	TGTGCCAGCAGCGTAGGGACCGGGACTAGCCTCCTCGAGCAGTACTTC	CASSVGTGTSLLEQYF
.	.	TRBV2	TRBJ1-2	TGTGCCAGCAGTGAAGACCGCCCGGGTTCTGGCTACACCTTC	CASSEDRPGSGYTF
few	TRBD1	TRBV15	TRBJ1-1	TGTGCCACCAGCGTCGACAGGGGGAAGACTGAAGCTTTCTTT	CATSVDRGKTEAFF
.	.	TRBV19	TRBJ1-5	TGTGCCAGTAGCGGAACAGGAGGGGAAAATCAGCCCCAGCATTTT	CASSGTGGENQPQHF
.	.	TRBV28	TRBJ1-5	TGTGCCAGCAGTGAGGGATCGGCACCAAACAATCAGCCCCAGCATTTT	CASSEGSAPNNQPQHF
.	.	TRBV5-1	TRBJ1-1	TGCGCCAGCAGCTTGGCAGGTTTCCCTGAAGCTTTCTTT	CASSLAGFPEAFF
.	.	TRBV19	TRBJ1-1	TGTGCCAGTAGTACATCTCGGAGCCTCCAGAACACTGAAGCTTTCTTT	CASSTSRSLQNTEAFF
once	.	TRBV7-9	TRBJ2-1	TGTGCCAGCAGCTCCGAAGCGTACAATGAGCAGTTCTTC	CASSSEAYNEQFF
.	TRBD1	TRBV5-1	TRBJ1-5	TGCGCCAGCAGCACGGGACAGGGCGGTGATCAGCCCCAGCATTTT	CASSTGQGGDQPQHF
.	TRBD2	TRBV27	TRBJ2-3	TGTGCCGCGGATTATGGAGCGGGAGTGGGCACAGATACGCAGTATTTT	CAADYGAGVGTDTQYF
.	.	TRBV5-6	TRBJ1-1	TGTGCCAGCAGCTTGGGTAGCCAGCGCTTAAACTTGGACACTGAAGCTTTCTTT	CASSLGSQRLNLDTEAFF
.	TRBD2	TRBV5-6	TRBJ2-4	TGTGCCAGCAGATGGGGGGGTGGGGGCATTCAGTACTTC	CASRWGGGGIQYF
once	TRBD2	TRBV19	TRBJ2-1	TGTGCCAGTAGTATGTGGACTAGCGGGCTTTACAATGAGCAGTTCTTC	CASSMWTSGLYNEQFF
once	.	TRBV6-5	TRBJ1-5	TGTGCCAGCAGTTACTCTAGAAATCAGCCCCAGCATTTT	CASSYSRNQPQHF